Presented here are 3 T cell receptor beta chains from one specimen sequenced in a study of STAT5B mutations in CD4+ large granular lymphocyte leukemia. TCRdb's table, derived via immunoSEQ multiplex PCR, lists solely in-frame clones and lacks some. The data show about 46,000 clones, 80% to 85% seen once. The sample comprised CD4+ T cells from blood buffy coats. The receptors come from a human donor in good health.

This clone turned up a few times. V and J are TRBV14 and TRBJ1-1, with D tentatively TRBD1 (5 bases). This CDR3 comprises 13 residues. V lost 3 bases and J 6 bases, leaving 11 bases between the germline ends. Germline V gene data show CDR1 as SGHDN and CDR2 as FVKESK. For the CDR3, the DNA is TGTGCCAGCAGCCATCGCATGGGGCCTGAAGCTTTCTTT. Translated, it gives CASSHRMGPEAFF.

The chain links TRBV5-1 to TRBJ2-1, with a tentative D call TRBD2 (6 bases). Looked up from germline, CDR1 is SGHRS and CDR2 is YFSETQ. Trimming took off 0 bases at V and 3 bases at J, with 16 bases between the two ends. This CDR3 comprises 17 residues. The CDR3 loop reads CASSLAGGLRGYNEQFF. As DNA, the CDR3 is TGCGCCAGCAGCTTGGCCGGGGGACTGAGAGGCTACAATGAGCAGTTCTTC.

CDR3 region: CASSLERGVQETQYF. CDR3 nucleotides: TGTGCCAGCAGCCTCGAGCGGGGGGTACAAGAGACCCAGTACTTC. V is TRBV5-4 and J is TRBJ2-5; 9 nucleotides agree with TRBD2. Germline V gene lookup returns CDR1 SGHNT and CDR2 YYREEE (reference sequence). CDR3 length equals 15 residues. J gave up 2 bases and V 4 bases, and 6 bases lay outside the gene matches.